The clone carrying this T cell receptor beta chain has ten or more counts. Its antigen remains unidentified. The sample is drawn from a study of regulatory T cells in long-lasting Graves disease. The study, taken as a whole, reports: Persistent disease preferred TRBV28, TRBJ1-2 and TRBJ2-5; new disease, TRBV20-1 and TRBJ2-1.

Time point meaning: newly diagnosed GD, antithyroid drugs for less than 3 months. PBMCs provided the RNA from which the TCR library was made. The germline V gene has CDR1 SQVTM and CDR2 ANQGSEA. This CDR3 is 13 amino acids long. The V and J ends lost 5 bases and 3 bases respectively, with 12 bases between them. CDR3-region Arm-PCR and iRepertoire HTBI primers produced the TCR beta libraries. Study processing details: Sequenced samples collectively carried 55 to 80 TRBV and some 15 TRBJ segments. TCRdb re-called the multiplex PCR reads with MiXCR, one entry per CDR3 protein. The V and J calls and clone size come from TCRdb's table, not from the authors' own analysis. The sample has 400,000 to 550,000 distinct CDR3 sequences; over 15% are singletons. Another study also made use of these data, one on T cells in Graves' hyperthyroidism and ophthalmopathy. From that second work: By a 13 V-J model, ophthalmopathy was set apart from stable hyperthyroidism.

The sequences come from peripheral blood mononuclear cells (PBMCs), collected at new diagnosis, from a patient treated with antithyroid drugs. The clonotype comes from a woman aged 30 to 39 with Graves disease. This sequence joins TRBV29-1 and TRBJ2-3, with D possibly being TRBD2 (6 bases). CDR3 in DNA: TGCAGCGTTAGAGGCGGGATTACAGATACGCAGTATTTT. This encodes CSVRGGITDTQYF.